This T cell receptor beta chain was profiled in a study of long-term antiretroviral therapy in people with HIV. Per the germline V gene, CDR1 is LGHNA and CDR2 is YNFKEQ. CDR3 length: 12 residues. With 0 bases removed from V and 7 bases from J, the gap between germline ends came to 6 bases. There were roughly 0.95-11 million cryopreserved PBMC in the samples before DNA extraction. This clone was picked up a small number of times. The run of the v3.0 immunoSEQ assay was at survey level. Generated by immunoSEQ multiplex PCR, the TCRdb table keeps only in-frame clones and is missing some. Of about 39,000 clones detected, less than 90% appear once; the ten largest clones hold roughly 4%.

This chain links TRBV4-2 with TRBJ1-1; possible D gene TRBD1, 5 bases. The sequencing here drew on unsorted PBMCs, taken 1.2 years after starting antiretroviral therapy. The TCR sequence derives from a woman in her fifties or sixties with HIV. This CDR3 reads CASSQDRGEAFF. The CDR3 DNA follows: TGTGCCAGCAGCCAAGATAGGGGTGAAGCTTTCTTT.